Below, 5 T cell receptor beta chains from the same sample are listed, as sequenced in a study of vaccination effects on CD4 cells after COVID-19. ViraFEST used viral peptide pools to expand antigen-specific CD4+ T cells before sequencing. Having been cultured for approximately ten days, the cells underwent CD4+ T cell isolation. Participants completed two doses of the BNT162b2 or mRNA-1273 vaccine. Generated by immunoSEQ multiplex PCR, the TCRdb table keeps only in-frame clones and is missing some. The data hold about 16,000 clones, with about 70% observed a single time. Their target antigens are unknown. The starting material was CD4+ T cells from PBMCs cultured with HCoV-NL63 spike peptides, obtained after COVID-19 vaccination. The source is a human donor who received a COVID-19 vaccine.

V and J are TRBV6-5 and TRBJ1-1; the D gene is possibly TRBD1 (5 bases). V was shortened by 0 bases and J by 4 bases, with 15 bases between the two germline ends. The CDR3 length is 16 residues. Germline values: CDR1 MNHEY, CDR2 SVGAGI. The CDR3, as DNA: TGTGCCAGCAGTTACTCGGGAGCAGGGAGGGGCACTGAAGCTTTCTTT. Translated: CASSYSGAGRGTEAFF.

This clone has just one count. The CDR3 DNA reads TGTGCCAGTTCTGCCGGGGCCCAAGAGACCCAGTACTTC. Protein: CASSAGAQETQYF. The chain joins TRBV27 to TRBJ2-5, with D tentatively TRBD1 or TRBD2 (5 bases each). Germline V CDR1 and CDR2: MNHEY, SMNVEV (reference sequence). The CDR3 sequence is 13 residues long. Trimming cost V 9 bases and J 1 base, with 12 bases left between them.

The chain recombines TRBV10-3 with TRBJ1-2, with D possibly matching TRBD1 (5 bases). Trimming stripped 8 bases from V and 7 bases from J, with 14 bases between. Germline loops: CDR1 ENHRY, CDR2 SYGVKD. The CDR3 covers 12 residues. The CDR3 DNA sequence: TGTGCCATCTGGTCGGGGCGAGGTGGCTACACCTTC. This encodes CAIWSGRGGYTF.

This chain connects TRBV3-1 (or the pseudogene TRBV3-2) to TRBJ2-5, with 8 nucleotides matching TRBD2. This CDR3 comprises 17 residues. Germline assignment: CDR1 LGHDT and CDR2 YNNKEL (reference sequence). The junction had 11 bases not matched to a gene; V was cut back by 4 bases and J by 1 base. The chain's CDR3 is CASSPRASGSRQETQYF. CDR3 DNA: TGTGCCAGCAGCCCGAGGGCGAGCGGGAGCCGCCAAGAGACCCAGTACTTC.

This chain joins TRBV27 and TRBJ1-6; D gene unclear. Deletions cut 7 bases from V and 5 bases from J, with 9 bases between. This CDR3 spans 13 amino acids. From germline, CDR1 is MNHEY and CDR2 SMNVEV (reference sequence). The CDR3 bases are TGTGCCAGCAAAAGGCACGATAATTCACCCCTCCACTTT. Amino acid sequence: CASKRHDNSPLHF.